The TCR beta chain under discussion was sequenced for a study of HIV-infected patients and healthy controls. Study-level findings and limits: HIV-infected repertoires had significantly higher mean Gini indices than controls, possibly reflecting oligoclonality. Healthy controls shared more CDR3 sequences between individuals than HIV-infected patients did.

cDNA was made from approximately 0.55 ug RNA using alpha and beta constant primers. Alpha and beta chain libraries were made separately by chain-specific third strand synthesis with multiplexing indices. One entry per CDR3 protein results from TCRdb running MiXCR on the 5' RACE reads. Of 13,000 or so distinct CDR3 sequences detected, roughly 9.6% appear once; the ten largest clones hold about 6.4%. This clonotype has a count of ten or more. Antigen unknown. All unsorted peripheral T cells were captured because whole blood was used without fractionation. Germline V gene sequence: CDR1 SEHNR, CDR2 FQNEAQ (reference sequence). Trimming took 4 bases from V and 1 from J; bases not matched to a gene: 3. The CDR3 consists of 16 residues.

Material: blood. This receptor was identified in an adult in good health. The rearrangement joins TRBV7-9 to TRBJ2-2, with 10 bases matching TRBD2. The CDR3 here is CASSSSSGRNTGELFF. CDR3 coding DNA: TGTGCCAGCAGCTCTTCTAGCGGGAGGAACACCGGGGAGCTGTTTTTT. Complete variable domain (other parts from reference TRBV7-9 and TRBJ2-2): DTGVSQNPRHKITKRGQNVTFRCDPISEHNRLYWYRQTLGQGPEFLTYFQNEAQLEKSRLLSDRFSAERPKGSFSTLEIQRTEQGDSAMYLCASSSSSGRNTGELFFGEGSRLTVL.